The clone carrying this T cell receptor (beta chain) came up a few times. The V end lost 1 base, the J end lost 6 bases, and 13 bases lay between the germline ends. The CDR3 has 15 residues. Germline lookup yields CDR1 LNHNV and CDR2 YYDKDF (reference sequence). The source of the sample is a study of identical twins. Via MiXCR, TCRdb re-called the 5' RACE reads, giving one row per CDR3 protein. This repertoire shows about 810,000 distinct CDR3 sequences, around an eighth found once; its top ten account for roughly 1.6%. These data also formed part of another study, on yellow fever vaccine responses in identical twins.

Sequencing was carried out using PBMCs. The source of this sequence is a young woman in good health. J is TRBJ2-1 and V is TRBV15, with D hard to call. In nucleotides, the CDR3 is TGTGCCACCAGCAGAGCCCCCTTTATGCCCAATGAGCAGTTCTTC. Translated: CATSRAPFMPNEQFF.